These 18 T cell receptor beta chains came from one sample sequenced in a study of blood T cell repertoires in COVID-19. The protocol was immunoSEQ multiplex PCR, while the TCRdb copy is restricted to in-frame clones and leaves out a portion. The sample has around 160,000 clones, roughly 80% seen once. Sequencing was performed on peripheral blood. All receptors derive from a woman between 40 and 50 years old with active or convalescent COVID-19.

The chain links TRBV27 to TRBJ1-2; 10 bases are a match to TRBD1. This CDR3 contains 14 residues. Germline values: CDR1 MNHEY, CDR2 SMNVEV (reference sequence). J lost 2 bases, V lost 5 bases, and 2 bases had no gene match. The CDR3 DNA reads TGTGCCAGCAGTCCGGGACAGGGGAACTATGGCTACACCTTC. It codes for CASSPGQGNYGYTF.

The V call is TRBV9, the J call TRBJ1-5; a weak D match, TRBD1 (5 bases). Trimming removed 0 bases at V and 3 bases at J, with 10 bases between. The CDR3 loop spans 15 amino acids. Germline V gene lookup returns CDR1 SGDLS and CDR2 YYNGEE. CDR3 region: CASSVGGRFNQPQHF. The CDR3 DNA is TGTGCCAGCAGCGTAGGGGGCAGGTTCAATCAGCCCCAGCATTTT.

The J gene is TRBJ1-1, the V gene TRBV5-5; 10 nucleotides agree with TRBD1. The CDR3 consists of 16 residues. CDR1 and CDR2 (germline): SGHKS, YYEKEE (reference sequence). J gave up 2 bases and V 1 base, and 5 bases lay outside the gene matches. The CDR3 is CASSLTGQGVNTEAFF. Written as DNA, the CDR3 is TGTGCCAGCAGCTTGACTGGACAGGGGGTTAACACTGAAGCTTTCTTT.

This chain joins TRBV19 and TRBJ1-2, with TRBD1 identical over 7 bases. Unmatched junction bases numbered 4, after V lost 7 bases and J lost 2 bases. The length of the CDR3 is 13 residues. Germline-derived CDR1 and CDR2 are LNHDA and SQIVND (reference sequence). The CDR3 is CASTRDSNYGYTF. CDR3 coding DNA: TGTGCCAGTACCCGGGACAGCAACTATGGCTACACCTTC. Full variable domain (remainder filled in from reference TRBV19 and TRBJ1-2): DGGITQSPKYLFRKEGQNVTLSCEQNLNHDAMYWYRQDPGQGLRLIYYSQIVNDFQKGDIAEGYSVSREKKESFPLTVTSAQKNPTAFYLCASTRDSNYGYTFGSGTRLTVV.

This clone was detected only a few times. The chain uses TRBV27 and TRBJ1-6; 9 bases line up with TRBD1. V was pared by 6 bases and J by 7 bases, with 10 bases of the junction left unmatched. Germline loops: CDR1 MNHEY, CDR2 SMNVEV (reference sequence). The CDR3 extends over 16 amino acids. The CDR3 loop reads CASRRRTGETNSPLHF. Here the CDR3 DNA reads TGTGCCAGCAGAAGACGGACAGGGGAAACGAATTCACCCCTCCACTTT.

The count of this clone is one. This chain joins TRBV6-2 or TRBV6-3 and TRBJ1-2, with no clear D. CDR1 and CDR2 from the germline V gene are MNHEY and SVGEGT. This CDR3 spans 16 amino acids. Trimming left V 4 bases short and J 0 bases short, with 15 bases between. As DNA, the CDR3 is TGTGCCAGCAGTTCGGGTGGAAGAACCGCTAACTATGGCTACACCTTC. The encoded protein is CASSSGGRTANYGYTF.

As DNA, the CDR3 is TGCGCCAGCAGCATAGGGACAGGGCCTTGGGGAGAGACCCAGTACTTC. It translates to CASSIGTGPWGETQYF. The chain carries TRBV5-1 and TRBJ2-5; 9 nucleotides line up with TRBD1. The junction had 11 bases not matched to a gene; V was cut back by 4 bases and J by 4 bases. Germline CDR1 and CDR2: SGHRS and YFSETQ. CDR3 length: 16 amino acids.

The V call is TRBV4-3, the J call TRBJ1-3; tentatively, D is TRBD1 (6 bases). CDR1 is LGHNA and CDR2 is YSLEER in the germline V gene. Trimming pared 5 bases from V and 0 bases from J, leaving 14 bases between. CDR3 length equals 16 residues. The CDR3 reads CASSGGRALSGNTIYF. In DNA form, the CDR3 reads TGCGCCAGCAGCGGGGGCAGGGCCCTCTCTGGAAACACCATATATTTT.

This clone was seen only a few times. V usage is TRBV2 and J usage is TRBJ2-7; TRBD1 is a possible D gene (6 bases). CDR3 length: 15 amino acids. Germline V gives CDR1 SNHLY, CDR2 FYNNEI. The V gene lost 1 base and the J gene lost 6 bases, with 16 bases spanning the gap. The CDR3, as DNA: TGTGCCAGCAGTGAAGGGCAGGGGCCGCCGGTCGAGCAGTACTTC. It is translated as CASSEGQGPPVEQYF.

This clone was found a few times. The chain joins TRBV19 to TRBJ2-5; TRBD1 agrees at 8 bases. Losses at the gene ends were 5 bases for V and 7 bases for J; bases not matched to a gene: 6. Germline CDR1 LNHDA, CDR2 SQIVND (reference sequence). The CDR3 is made up of 13 amino acids. The CDR3 DNA reads as TGTGCCAGTAGTCAGCAGGGGGCGGGGACCCAGTACTTC. It is translated as CASSQQGAGTQYF.

This chain uses TRBV28 with TRBJ1-2; D call uncertain. CDR3 size: 16 residues. V shed 1 base and J shed 2 bases, with 14 bases lying between them. From germline, CDR1 is MDHEN and CDR2 SYDVKM. In nucleotides, the CDR3 is TGTGCCAGCAGTTTATCCATCGGGGTCGTAAACTATGGCTACACCTTC. It specifies CASSLSIGVVNYGYTF.

V is TRBV24-1 and J is TRBJ2-1, with 11 bases identical to TRBD1. The CDR3 totals 16 residues. CDR1 is KGHDR, CDR2 SFDVKD, per germline. V dropped 3 bases and J dropped 6; count of bases not matched to a gene: 6. The CDR3 sequence: CATSDLRDRGSNEQFF. The CDR3 region has the DNA TGTGCCACCAGTGATCTCCGGGACAGGGGGAGCAATGAGCAGTTCTTC.

The V call is TRBV7-2, the J call TRBJ1-3; D ambiguous. CDR1 is SGHTA and CDR2 is FQGNSA in the germline V gene. V gave up 5 bases and J gave up 4 bases, with 21 bases separating them. This CDR3 comprises 17 residues. DNA of the CDR3: TGTGCCAGCAGCCCCCACCCGGCAGCAACTAAGGGAAACACCATATATTTT. Its protein product is CASSPHPAATKGNTIYF.

This sequence joins TRBV28 and TRBJ1-2; TRBD1 agrees at 11 bases. CDR3 length equals 15 residues. Germline assignment: CDR1 MDHEN and CDR2 SYDVKM. V shed 3 bases, J shed 8 bases, and the junction held 8 bases outside the gene matches. The CDR3 DNA sequence: TGTGCCAGCAGTTTCCCCGGGACAGGGGGAGAGGGCTACACCTTC. Its translation is CASSFPGTGGEGYTF.

The gene calls are TRBV5-4 and TRBJ1-2; 8 bases fit TRBD1. The CDR3 runs to 14 residues. Germline-derived CDR1 and CDR2 are SGHNT and YYREEE (reference sequence). Trimming at V came to 6 bases and at J to 4 bases, leaving 8 bases not matched to a gene. The CDR3 here is CASNYDRGGYGYTF. For the CDR3, the DNA is TGTGCCAGCAACTACGACAGGGGAGGCTATGGCTACACCTTC.

The chain employs TRBV2 and TRBJ1-1, with TRBD1 as a possible D gene (6 bases). CDR3 length: 16 residues. V was pared by 2 bases and J by 1 base, with 14 bases between. Germline values: CDR1 SNHLY, CDR2 FYNNEI. The CDR3 nucleotides read TGTGCCAGCAGTGAATCTGTGTACAGGGCGAACACTGAAGCTTTCTTT. Its translation: CASSESVYRANTEAFF.

The chain has TRBV28 and TRBJ1-6; tentatively, D is TRBD1 (5 bases). Germline V gene sequence: CDR1 MDHEN, CDR2 SYDVKM. The CDR3 is 14 amino acids. V dropped 5 bases and J dropped 6 bases, with 11 bases sitting between them. CDR3 protein: CASSRGTRNSPLHF. CDR3 sequence (DNA): TGTGCCAGCAGTCGGGGGACGCGTAATTCACCCCTCCACTTT.

This chain connects TRBV4-1 to TRBJ1-6, with 7 bases that match TRBD1. The V and J ends lost 1 base and 5 bases, in that order; junction bases with no gene match: 2. The CDR3 length is 15 residues. Germline V gene sequence: CDR1 MGHRA, CDR2 YSYEKL. CDR3 nucleotides: TGCGCCAGCAGCCAAGCCGGGACAGATAATTCACCCCTCCACTTT. This codes for CASSQAGTDNSPLHF.